This T cell receptor (beta chain) emerged from a study of T cells expressing NK-cell markers. TCRdb reprocessed the 5' RACE reads and stores each CDR3 protein as one record, lacking DNA. In total, the table holds roughly 420,000 distinct CDR3 sequences. The length of the CDR3 is 13 residues. Germline V gene data show CDR1 as SGHTA and CDR2 as FQGNSA. Input material: blood T cells: a sorted CD56 or NKG2C T cell subset, CD4+ or CD8+ T cells, or bulk PBMC T cells (not recorded which). The source is a woman aged 18-70 years in good health. The genes are TRBV7-2 and TRBJ1-1; TCRdb gives TRBD1 as the D gene, but with no DNA this cannot be confirmed. Here the CDR3 reads CASTRTGRTEAFF.